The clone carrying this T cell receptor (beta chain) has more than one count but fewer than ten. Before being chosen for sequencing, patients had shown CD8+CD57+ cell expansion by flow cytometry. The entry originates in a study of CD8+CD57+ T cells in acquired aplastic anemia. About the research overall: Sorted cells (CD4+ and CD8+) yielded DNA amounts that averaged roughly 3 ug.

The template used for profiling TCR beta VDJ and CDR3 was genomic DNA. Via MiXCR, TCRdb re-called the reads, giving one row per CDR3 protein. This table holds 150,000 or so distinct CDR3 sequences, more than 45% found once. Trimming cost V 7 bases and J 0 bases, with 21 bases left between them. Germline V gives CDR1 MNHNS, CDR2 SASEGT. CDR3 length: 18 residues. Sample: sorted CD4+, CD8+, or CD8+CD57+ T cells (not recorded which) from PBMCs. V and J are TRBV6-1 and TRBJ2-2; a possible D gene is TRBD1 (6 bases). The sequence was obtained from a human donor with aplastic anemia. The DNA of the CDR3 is TGTGCCAGCAAAACAATCCGGGACAAGACCACGAACACCGGGGAGCTGTTTTTT. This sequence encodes CASKTIRDKTTNTGELFF.